This is a list of T cell receptor beta chains from one sample in a study of T cell responses to AZD1222 COVID-19 vaccine. Assay used: immunoSEQ multiplex PCR; TCRdb lists only in-frame clones, some missing. The sample lists 70,000 to 85,000 clones, roughly 85% occurring once. The sequences come from peripheral blood, collected on day 0 of AZD1222 vaccination. These receptors all stem from an adult in good health. CDR3s include the opening cysteine and the closing phenylalanine or tryptophan. The D gene is left open where the match is weak. Not all rows give a size; the values are once, few, many and, for expanded clones, a class.

>TRBJ2-7|.|.|TRBV9
CASSPIEDSSYEQYF
TGTGCCAGCAGCCCGATAGAGGACAGCTCCTACGAGCAGTACTTC
>TRBJ2-1|.|.|TRBV7-8
CASSFRDIPSGIEEQFF
TGTGCCAGCAGCTTTAGAGACATACCCTCGGGGATAGAGGAGCAGTTCTTC
>TRBJ1-5|.|TRBD1|TRBV27
CASSLQGAGQPQHF
TGTGCCAGCAGCTTACAGGGGGCAGGTCAGCCCCAGCATTTT
>TRBJ2-1|.|.|TRBV7-8
CASSPRVPQRAGSYNEQFF
TGTGCCAGCAGCCCGAGGGTACCCCAGAGGGCGGGTTCCTACAATGAGCAGTTCTTC
>TRBJ2-3|.|.|TRBV5-1
CASSAGTKSTDTQYF
TGCGCCAGCAGCGCTGGGACAAAGAGCACAGATACGCAGTATTTT
>TRBJ1-1|.|.|TRBV2
CASTKANLNTEAFF
TGTGCCAGCACGAAAGCCAACTTAAACACTGAAGCTTTCTTT
>TRBJ1-6|few|TRBD1|TRBV14
CASSQVRGLSSPLHF
TGTGCCAGCAGCCAAGTTAGGGGGCTTAGTTCACCCCTCCACTTT
>TRBJ1-1|.|.|TRBV7-9
CASSLDPVLGTEAFF
TGTGCCAGCAGCTTGGACCCGGTGCTGGGGACTGAAGCTTTCTTT
>TRBJ1-2|.|TRBD1|TRBV19
CASSQDRAVGYTF
TGTGCCAGTAGTCAGGACAGGGCAGTAGGCTACACCTTC
>TRBJ1-6|.|.|TRBV7-6
CASSLGNSPLHF
TGTGCCAGCAGCTTGGGGAATTCACCCCTCCACTTT
>TRBJ1-6|.|.|TRBV12-3/TRBV12-4
CASSFNGGSPLHF
TGTGCCAGCAGTTTCAACGGGGGTTCACCCCTCCACTTT
>TRBJ1-2|.|.|TRBV7-2
CASSPMSGPYGYTF
TGTGCCAGCAGCCCGATGAGTGGACCCTATGGCTACACCTTC
>TRBJ1-5|once|.|TRBV30
CAWSGGEDQPQHF
TGTGCCTGGAGTGGAGGGGAGGATCAGCCCCAGCATTTT
>TRBJ2-3|.|.|TRBV7-2
CASSLARVITRNTQYF
TGTGCCAGCAGCTTAGCCCGAGTCATCACTAGAAATACGCAGTATTTT
>TRBJ1-1|.|.|TRBV29-1
CSVARPYTEAFF
TGCAGCGTTGCCCGACCCTACACTGAAGCTTTCTTT
>TRBJ2-2|.|.|TRBV3-1/TRBV3-2
CASSQEGGAGGELFF
TGTGCCAGCAGCCAAGAAGGCGGGGCGGGCGGGGAGCTGTTTTTT
>TRBJ2-5|.|.|TRBV18
CASSPPPGTPWWETQYF
TGTGCCAGCTCACCACCCCCAGGGACACCATGGTGGGAGACCCAGTACTTC
>TRBJ1-5|.|TRBD1|TRBV28
CASSRDRASNQPQHF
TGTGCCAGCAGTCGGGACAGAGCAAGCAATCAGCCCCAGCATTTT
>TRBJ2-6|.|.|TRBV4-3
CASSQGPLGANVLTF
TGCGCCAGCAGCCAAGGCCCCCTAGGGGCCAACGTCCTGACTTTC
>TRBJ1-6|.|TRBD1|TRBV7-9
CASSRQGGGSPLHF
TGTGCCAGCAGCCGACAGGGAGGTGGTTCACCCCTCCACTTT
>TRBJ1-4|few|.|TRBV7-2
CASSLEELEKLFF
TGTGCCAGCAGCTTAGAGGAGCTTGAAAAACTGTTTTTT
>TRBJ2-7|.|TRBD1|TRBV28
CASSSTRGTGEDEQYF
TGTGCCAGCAGTTCGACCAGGGGGACAGGGGAGGACGAGCAGTACTTC
>TRBJ2-3|once|TRBD2|TRBV7-7
CASSSSSGGLGDTQYF
TGTGCCAGCAGCTCCTCTAGCGGGGGGCTGGGAGATACGCAGTATTTT
>TRBJ1-3|few|.|TRBV6-2/TRBV6-3
CASSYSWTPSGNTIYF
TGTGCCAGCAGTTACTCCTGGACTCCCTCTGGAAACACCATATATTTT
>TRBJ1-4|.|.|TRBV28
CASSLARGFKKLFF
TGTGCCAGCAGTTTAGCCAGGGGATTTAAAAAACTGTTTTTT
>TRBJ2-1|.|.|TRBV7-3
CASSFGFDNEQFF
TGTGCCAGCAGCTTTGGGTTCGACAATGAGCAGTTCTTC
>TRBJ2-3|.|.|TRBV28
CASSSPGGTSTDTQYF
TGTGCCAGCAGTTCCCCCGGCGGAACCAGCACAGATACGCAGTATTTT
>TRBJ1-4|.|.|TRBV28
CASSSSTEGRGELFF
TGTGCCAGCAGTTCGAGCACAGAAGGGAGGGGAGAACTGTTTTTT
>TRBJ1-4|.|.|TRBV28
CASSPTGAGEKLFF
TGTGCCAGCAGTCCTACGGGGGCGGGAGAAAAACTGTTTTTT
>TRBJ2-2|.|.|TRBV5-1
CASSSSGATGELFF
TGCGCCAGCAGCTCTTCGGGGGCCACCGGGGAGCTGTTTTTT
>TRBJ2-5|.|.|TRBV19
CASSIVVQETQYF
TGTGCCAGTAGTATTGTAGTTCAAGAGACCCAGTACTTC
>TRBJ2-4|.|.|TRBV7-2
CASSPRLGGQNIQYF
TGTGCCAGCAGCCCCCGTCTGGGAGGCCAAAACATTCAGTACTTC
>TRBJ2-7|.|TRBD2|TRBV5-4
CASSSSGTSVYEQYF
TGTGCCAGCAGCTCCTCCGGGACTAGCGTCTACGAGCAGTACTTC
>TRBJ1-3|.|TRBD1|TRBV9
CASSRTGVRSGNTIYF
TGTGCCAGCAGCAGAACAGGGGTTCGCTCTGGAAACACCATATATTTT
>TRBJ2-2|.|.|TRBV10-1
CASSSVRAENTGELFF
TGCGCCAGCAGTAGTGTTCGGGCGGAGAACACCGGGGAGCTGTTTTTT
>TRBJ2-7|.|.|TRBV16
CASSQSAGLNEQYF
TGTGCCAGCAGCCAATCAGCAGGGTTAAACGAGCAGTACTTC
>TRBJ2-1|.|TRBD2|TRBV6-5
CASSLGASGRNEQFF
TGTGCCAGCAGCTTAGGGGCTAGCGGGAGAAATGAGCAGTTCTTC
>TRBJ1-4|.|.|TRBV25-1
CASSESTSEKLFF
TGTGCCAGCAGTGAATCGACGAGTGAAAAACTGTTTTTT
>TRBJ2-7|.|.|TRBV5-6
CASSSPPGESYEQYF
TGTGCCAGCAGCTCACCCCCGGGGGAGTCCTACGAGCAGTACTTC
>TRBJ2-7|.|.|TRBV28
CASRLTGPRYEQYF
TGTGCCAGCAGACTGACAGGCCCGCGGTACGAGCAGTACTTC
>TRBJ1-2|.|.|TRBV28
CASSLRGRGYTF
TGTGCCAGCAGCTTAAGGGGACGAGGCTACACCTTC